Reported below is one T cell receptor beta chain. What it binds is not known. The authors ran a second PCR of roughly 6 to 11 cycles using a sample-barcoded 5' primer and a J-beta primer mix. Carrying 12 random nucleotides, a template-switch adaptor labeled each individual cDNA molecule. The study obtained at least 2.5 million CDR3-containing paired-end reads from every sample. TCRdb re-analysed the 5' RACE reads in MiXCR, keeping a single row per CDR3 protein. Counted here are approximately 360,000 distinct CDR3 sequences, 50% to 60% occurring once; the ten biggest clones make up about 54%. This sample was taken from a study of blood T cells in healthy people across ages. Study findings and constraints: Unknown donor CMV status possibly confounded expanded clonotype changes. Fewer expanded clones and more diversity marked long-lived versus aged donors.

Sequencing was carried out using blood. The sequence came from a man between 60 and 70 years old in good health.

The CDR3 reads CASSLVTASYNEQFF. The CDR3 region has the DNA TGTGCCAGCAGCTTAGTCACAGCATCCTACAATGAGCAGTTCTTC. J is TRBJ2-1 and V is TRBV7-2; D is unclear. V lost 1 base and J 1 base, leaving 8 bases between the germline ends. Germline loops: CDR1 SGHTA, CDR2 FQGNSA. The CDR3 totals 15 residues.